The source of this TCR beta chain is a study of radiation and T cells in renal cell carcinoma. Germline V gives CDR1 MNHEY, CDR2 SVGAGI. J gave up 5 bases and V 5 bases, and 4 bases lay outside the gene matches. The CDR3 is made up of 14 amino acids. Clones were sequenced by immunoSEQ multiplex PCR, and TCRdb holds only the in-frame ones, with some missing. The sample has about 86,000 clones, over 80% seen once; the top ten hold around 9.1%. Time point here: blood 4 weeks post-SBRT, at nephrectomy. Treatment denoted: 15 Gy SBRT to primary tumor, nephrectomy 4 weeks later. Nephrectomy followed 15 Gy stereotactic body radiation by 4 weeks. After SBRT, blood was collected at 2 and 4 weeks, plus baseline. The tumor was a clear cell renal cell carcinoma.

This TCR derives from a man aged 50 or older with renal cell carcinoma. The rearrangement joins TRBV6-5 to TRBJ1-5; TRBD1 aligns across 9 bases. The source material was blood, sampled from a patient whose treatment included radiotherapy and nephrectomy. CDR3 nucleotide sequence: TGTGCCAGCAGTCCCGACAGGGGGTATCAGCCCCAGCATTTT. It is translated as CASSPDRGYQPQHF.